This is a list of T cell receptor beta chains from one sample in a study of OX40 agonist ivuxolimab in advanced cancers. Repertoires were generated with immunoSEQ multiplex PCR, while TCRdb's copy carries only in-frame clones and drops some. The data contain 80,000 or so clones, nearly 90% of them singletons. The material sequenced was CD4+ or CD8+ T cells sorted from blood, taken in a trial of the OX40 agonist ivuxolimab. The receptors come from an adult with an advanced solid tumor such as melanoma, head and neck, liver or kidney cancer. CDR3s include the opening cysteine and the closing phenylalanine or tryptophan. The D gene is left open where the match is weak. Only some rows state a clone size, as once, few, many or a class for expanded clones.

J gene: TRBJ1-2
D gene: NA
V gene: TRBV2
clone size: NA
CDR3 DNA: TGTGCCAGCTGCGGTCTAGGGCATGGCTACACCTTC
CDR3 protein: CASCGLGHGYTF

J gene: TRBJ1-1
D gene: NA
V gene: TRBV5-1
clone size: NA
CDR3 DNA: TGCGCCAGCAGCTTGGTAGGGGAGAAGTACACTGAAGCTTTCTTT
CDR3 protein: CASSLVGEKYTEAFF

J gene: TRBJ2-1
D gene: TRBD2
V gene: TRBV6-4
clone size: once
CDR3 DNA: TGTGCCAGCAGTGACCCCTTCCTAGCGGGCAATGAGCAGTTCTTC
CDR3 protein: CASSDPFLAGNEQFF

J gene: TRBJ1-2
D gene: TRBD1
V gene: TRBV19
clone size: NA
CDR3 DNA: TGTGCCAGTAGACCCGGGACAGGCAGTAACTATGGCTACACCTTC
CDR3 protein: CASRPGTGSNYGYTF

J gene: TRBJ1-3
D gene: NA
V gene: TRBV21-1
clone size: NA
CDR3 DNA: TGTGCCAGCAGCAAACATCGAGGGAACTCTGGAAACACCATATATTTT
CDR3 protein: CASSKHRGNSGNTIYF

J gene: TRBJ1-3
D gene: NA
V gene: TRBV6-5
clone size: NA
CDR3 DNA: TGTGCCAGCTGCGACCCGGGGTACACCATATATTTT
CDR3 protein: CASCDPGYTIYF

J gene: TRBJ2-1
D gene: NA
V gene: TRBV5-5
clone size: NA
CDR3 DNA: TGTGCCAGCAGCTTGGCCGGACTCCCAAAGGGGTACAATGAGCAGTTCTTC
CDR3 protein: CASSLAGLPKGYNEQFF

J gene: TRBJ1-2
D gene: TRBD1
V gene: TRBV18
clone size: NA
CDR3 DNA: TGTGCCAGCTCGCCGGACAGGTCGATCAGCCTCTACACCTTC
CDR3 protein: CASSPDRSISLYTF

J gene: TRBJ2-1
D gene: NA
V gene: TRBV28
clone size: NA
CDR3 DNA: TGTGCCAGCAGGGGATCCTACAATGAGCAGTTCTTC
CDR3 protein: CASRGSYNEQFF

J gene: TRBJ2-1
D gene: NA
V gene: TRBV15
clone size: NA
CDR3 DNA: TGTGCCACCAGCAGGGCCTTGTCCCTCTACAATGAGCAGTTCTTC
CDR3 protein: CATSRALSLYNEQFF

J gene: TRBJ1-2
D gene: NA
V gene: TRBV15
clone size: once
CDR3 DNA: TGTGCCACCAGCAGACCAAACAGGGAAGATGGCTACACCTTC
CDR3 protein: CATSRPNREDGYTF

J gene: TRBJ2-1
D gene: TRBD2
V gene: TRBV10-3
clone size: NA
CDR3 DNA: TGTGCCATCAGGGATATGAGCGGGATAGGCAATGAGCAGTTCTTC
CDR3 protein: CAIRDMSGIGNEQFF

J gene: TRBJ1-1
D gene: NA
V gene: TRBV4-1
clone size: NA
CDR3 DNA: TGCGCCAGCAGCCAAGATCGCACCAACACTGAAGCTTTCTTT
CDR3 protein: CASSQDRTNTEAFF

J gene: TRBJ1-1
D gene: NA
V gene: TRBV19
clone size: NA
CDR3 DNA: TGTGCCAGTAGCCCAGATAAGGGGGGGACTGAAGCTTTCTTT
CDR3 protein: CASSPDKGGTEAFF

J gene: TRBJ2-5
D gene: NA
V gene: TRBV5-1
clone size: NA
CDR3 DNA: TGCGCCAGCAGCTTGAAAAACCCCTGGGGGGAGACCCAGTACTTC
CDR3 protein: CASSLKNPWGETQYF

J gene: TRBJ2-3
D gene: NA
V gene: TRBV27
clone size: NA
CDR3 DNA: TGTGCCAGCAGTTTCGGGCCCACAGATACGCAGTATTTT
CDR3 protein: CASSFGPTDTQYF

J gene: TRBJ2-3
D gene: TRBD1
V gene: TRBV11-2
clone size: NA
CDR3 DNA: TGTGCCAGCAGCTCAGGACAGGGGGGGACAGATACGCAGTATTTT
CDR3 protein: CASSSGQGGTDTQYF

J gene: TRBJ2-7
D gene: TRBD2
V gene: TRBV11-2
clone size: NA
CDR3 DNA: TGTGCCAGCAGCTTAATCCCGGGAGGGCCGGGAGAGCAGTACTTC
CDR3 protein: CASSLIPGGPGEQYF

J gene: TRBJ1-2
D gene: NA
V gene: TRBV12-5
clone size: NA
CDR3 DNA: TGTGCTAGTGGTCCCCGCATAGCCGGCTATGGCTACACCTTC
CDR3 protein: CASGPRIAGYGYTF

J gene: TRBJ2-3
D gene: NA
V gene: TRBV21-1
clone size: NA
CDR3 DNA: TGTGCCAGCGGGGGAGACAGGGTACGAGCAGATACGCAGTATTTT
CDR3 protein: CASGGDRVRADTQYF

J gene: TRBJ1-5
D gene: NA
V gene: TRBV27
clone size: NA
CDR3 DNA: TGTGCCAGCAGTCCGACCCCAGGGCGCAATCAGCCCCAGCATTTT
CDR3 protein: CASSPTPGRNQPQHF

J gene: TRBJ1-6
D gene: NA
V gene: TRBV7-9
clone size: NA
CDR3 DNA: TGTGCCAGCAGAGAGAGGAATAATTCACCCCTCCACTTT
CDR3 protein: CASRERNNSPLHF

J gene: TRBJ2-7
D gene: TRBD1
V gene: TRBV5-1
clone size: once
CDR3 DNA: TGCGCCAGCAGCTTGGCCGGGGACAGGGGATGGCAGTACTTC
CDR3 protein: CASSLAGDRGWQYF

J gene: TRBJ2-7
D gene: NA
V gene: TRBV11-2
clone size: NA
CDR3 DNA: TGTGCCAGCAGGCCCCCGGGGCCGGCCTACGAGCAGTACTTC
CDR3 protein: CASRPPGPAYEQYF

J gene: TRBJ2-3
D gene: TRBD1
V gene: TRBV7-9
clone size: NA
CDR3 DNA: TGTGCCAGCAGCTCGACAGGGAAAAGGACAGATACGCAGTATTTT
CDR3 protein: CASSSTGKRTDTQYF